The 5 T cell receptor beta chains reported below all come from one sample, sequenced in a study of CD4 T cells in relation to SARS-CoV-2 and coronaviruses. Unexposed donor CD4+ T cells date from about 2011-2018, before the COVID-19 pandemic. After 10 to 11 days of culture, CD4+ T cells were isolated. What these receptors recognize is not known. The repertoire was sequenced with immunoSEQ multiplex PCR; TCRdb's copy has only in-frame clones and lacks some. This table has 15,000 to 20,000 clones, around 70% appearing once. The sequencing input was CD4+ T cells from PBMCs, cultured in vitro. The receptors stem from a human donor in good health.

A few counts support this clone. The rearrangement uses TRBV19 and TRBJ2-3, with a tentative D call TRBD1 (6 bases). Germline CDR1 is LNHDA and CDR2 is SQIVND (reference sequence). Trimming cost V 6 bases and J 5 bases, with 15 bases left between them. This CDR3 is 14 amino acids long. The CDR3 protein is CASRLLEGGDTQYF. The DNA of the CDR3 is TGTGCCAGTAGGCTACTAGAAGGGGGAGATACGCAGTATTTT.

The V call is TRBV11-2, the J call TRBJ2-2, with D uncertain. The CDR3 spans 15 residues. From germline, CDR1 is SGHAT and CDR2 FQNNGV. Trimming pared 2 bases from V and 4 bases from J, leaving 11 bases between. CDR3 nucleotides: TGTGCCAGCAGCTTAAAACTTCCCACCACCGGGGAGCTGTTTTTT. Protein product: CASSLKLPTTGELFF.

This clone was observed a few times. The CDR3 loop is CASSFDKQGLNTEAFF. The CDR3 bases are TGTGCCAGCAGCTTCGATAAGCAGGGTTTGAACACTGAAGCTTTCTTT. V usage is TRBV5-4 and J usage is TRBJ1-1; maybe TRBD1 (5 bases). CDR3 length: 16 residues. Trimming shortened V by 2 bases and J by 0 bases, and 14 bases separated the two germline ends. CDR1 and CDR2 from the germline V gene are SGHNT and YYREEE (reference sequence).

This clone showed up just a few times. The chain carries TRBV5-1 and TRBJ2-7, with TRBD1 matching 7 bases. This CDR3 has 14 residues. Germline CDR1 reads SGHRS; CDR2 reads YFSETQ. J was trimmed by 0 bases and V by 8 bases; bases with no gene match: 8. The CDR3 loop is CASKGGGYSYEQYF. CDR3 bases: TGCGCCAGTAAAGGGGGCGGCTACTCCTACGAGCAGTACTTC.

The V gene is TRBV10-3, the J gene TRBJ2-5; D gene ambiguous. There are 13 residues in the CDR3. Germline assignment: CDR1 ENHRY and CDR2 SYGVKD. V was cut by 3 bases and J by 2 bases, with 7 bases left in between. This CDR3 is CAISDGQQETQYF. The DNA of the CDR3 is TGTGCCATCAGTGATGGCCAGCAAGAGACCCAGTACTTC.